The 26 T cell receptor beta chains listed next were all sequenced from one sample in a study of identical twins. TCRdb redid the calling of the 5' RACE reads with MiXCR, one entry per CDR3 protein. Here the sample spans roughly 290,000 distinct CDR3 sequences, less than 9% being singletons. This sample was shared with a second study, whose subject was yellow fever vaccine responses in identical twins.

The sample comprised memory (CD45RO+) T cells sorted from blood. These receptors all stem from a young woman in good health.

The table lists this clonotype with many counts. This chain joins TRBV11-2 and TRBJ2-4; 7 bases map to TRBD1. The CDR3 has 16 amino acids. J lost 2 bases, V lost 4 bases, and 8 bases had no gene match. CDR1 is SGHAT, CDR2 FQNNGV, per germline. CDR3 nucleotide sequence: TGTGCCAGCAGCTCCCTACGACAGGGTCCCAAAAACATTCAGTACTTC. It translates to CASSSLRQGPKNIQYF. Using reference TRBV11-2 and TRBJ2-4 for the parts outside the CDR3, the full variable domain is EAGVAQSPRYKIIEKRQSVAFWCNPISGHATLYWYQQILGQGPKLLIQFQNNGVVDDSQLPKDRFSAERLKGVDSTLKIQPAKLEDSAVYLCASSSLRQGPKNIQYFGAGTRLSVL.

The chain carries TRBV6-1 and TRBJ2-6; 10 nucleotides agree with TRBD1. V gave up 7 bases and J gave up 3 bases; unmatched junction bases: 12. Looked up from germline, CDR1 is MNHNS and CDR2 is SASEGT. There are 18 residues in the CDR3. This CDR3 is CASKMGGTGAGGANVLTF. The CDR3 DNA sequence: TGTGCCAGCAAAATGGGGGGGACAGGGGCTGGTGGGGCCAACGTCCTGACTTTC.

This chain uses TRBV12-3 or TRBV12-4 with TRBJ2-2; TRBD2 matches 11 bases. Trimming removed 3 bases from V and 9 bases from J; junction bases left unmatched: 9. The CDR3 is 16 residues long. The CDR3 here is CASSFGLAGGFWELFF. CDR3 nucleotides: TGTGCCAGCAGTTTTGGGCTAGCGGGAGGTTTTTGGGAGCTGTTTTTT.

In this sample, this clonotype turned up many times. V gene TRBV13 combines with J gene TRBJ2-1; 7 bases are shared with TRBD1. The CDR3 loop spans 14 amino acids. Per the germline V gene, CDR1 is PRHDT and CDR2 is FYEKMQ (reference sequence). J gave up 6 bases and V 5 bases, and 7 bases lay outside the gene matches. CDR3 DNA sequence: TGTGCCAGCAGCCCCAGACAGGGACCCAATGAGCAGTTCTTC. It is translated as CASSPRQGPNEQFF.

The table lists this clonotype with many counts. V is TRBV2 and J is TRBJ1-5; TRBD1 agrees at 10 bases. CDR1 and CDR2 from the germline V gene are SNHLY and FYNNEI. The trim removed 3 bases at V and 4 bases at J, leaving 9 bases unmatched. The CDR3 has 17 residues. The DNA for the CDR3 is TGTGCCAGCAGTGACCCGGGACAGGGGAACGTGAATCAGCCCCAGCATTTT. It specifies CASSDPGQGNVNQPQHF.

This clonotype showed up just a few times. The chain links TRBV2 to TRBJ2-1, with TRBD1 as a possible D gene (5 bases). CDR1 is SNHLY and CDR2 is FYNNEI in the germline V gene. Trimming cost V 5 bases and J 8 bases, with 7 bases left between them. The CDR3 loop spans 11 amino acids. CDR3 amino acids: CASSIGDEQFF. The CDR3 DNA reads TGTGCCAGCAGTATAGGGGATGAGCAGTTCTTC.

The rearrangement uses TRBV28 and TRBJ2-5, with D uncertain. Trimming stripped 6 bases from V and 2 bases from J, with 10 bases between. The CDR3 covers 13 residues. Looked up from germline, CDR1 is MDHEN and CDR2 is SYDVKM. The CDR3 region is CASRRPMQETQYF. DNA of the CDR3: TGTGCCAGCAGACGACCAATGCAAGAGACCCAGTACTTC.

As regards this clonotype: Possible read error: a much larger clone is one base away. This chain connects TRBV25-1 to TRBJ2-5; D gene uncertain. CDR3 length: 12 amino acids. Per germline, CDR1 MGHDK and CDR2 SYGVNS. Deletions cut 1 base from V and 4 bases from J, with 4 bases between. This CDR3 reads CASSEWGETQYF. The CDR3 DNA reads as TGTGCCAGCAGTGAATGGGGAGAGACCCAGTACTTC.

This clonotype has at least ten counts. The DNA of the CDR3 is TGTGCCAGCAGCCAAACCCCGGGACAGGGGGCCGGTAGCAATCAGCCCCAGCATTTT. Amino acids: CASSQTPGQGAGSNQPQHF. The rearrangement uses TRBV3-1 and TRBJ1-5, with 12 bases aligning to TRBD1. V dropped 2 bases and J dropped 0; count of bases not matched to a gene: 8. This CDR3 is 19 amino acids long. Germline V CDR1 and CDR2: LGHDT, YNNKEL (reference sequence). The full variable domain, completed using reference TRBV3-1 and TRBJ1-5, is DTAVSQTPKYLVTQMGNDKSIKCEQNLGHDTMYWYKQDSKKFLKIMFSYNNKELIINETVPNRFSPKSPDKAHLNLHINSLELGDSAVYFCASSQTPGQGAGSNQPQHFGDGTRLSIL.

This clonotype was detected a few times. The chain couples TRBV7-9 to TRBJ1-1, with D possibly TRBD1 on 6 matching bases. The germline V gene encodes CDR1 SEHNR and CDR2 FQNEAQ (reference sequence). The V end lost 5 bases, the J end lost 0 bases, and 13 bases lay between the germline ends. CDR3 length: 15 amino acids. The CDR3 protein is CASSLNRAMNTEAFF. CDR3 DNA: TGTGCCAGCAGCCTAAACAGGGCCATGAACACTGAAGCTTTCTTT.

This chain joins TRBV20-1 and TRBJ2-1; 8 bases are a match to TRBD2. After removal of 3 bases from V and 8 bases from J, the junction contained 9 bases not matched to a gene. Germline V gene sequence: CDR1 DFQATT, CDR2 SNEGSKA (reference sequence). The CDR3 has 14 amino acids. The chain's CDR3 is CSASRLAGTDEQFF. The DNA for the CDR3 is TGCAGTGCTAGTCGGCTAGCGGGTACCGATGAGCAGTTCTTC.

This clonotype came up many times. This chain links TRBV5-1 with TRBJ2-1, with no clear D. The CDR3 has 15 amino acids. The ends were cut back, 4 bases at V and 0 bases at J, with 11 bases in the middle. In germline, CDR1 is SGHRS, CDR2 YFSETQ. The CDR3 sequence is CASSPEVGSYNEQFF. The CDR3 DNA sequence: TGCGCCAGCAGCCCCGAGGTGGGCTCCTACAATGAGCAGTTCTTC.

The table lists this clonotype with a few counts. The CDR3 here is CASSPTAPQRQTQYF. CDR3 DNA sequence: TGTGCCAGCAGTCCGACCGCCCCCCAGCGGCAGACGCAGTATTTT. The chain recombines TRBV27 with TRBJ2-3; maybe TRBD2 (5 bases). V lost 5 bases to trimming and J lost 9 bases, with 21 bases between them. Germline assignment: CDR1 MNHEY and CDR2 SMNVEV (reference sequence). This CDR3 region has 15 residues.

The chain combines TRBV12-3 or TRBV12-4 with TRBJ2-1, with TRBD2 matching 10 bases. The V gene end was trimmed by 3 bases and the J gene end by 6 bases; junction bases not matched to a gene: 14. The CDR3 is 18 amino acids. The CDR3 sequence: CASSFVTWTSGRVNEQFF. CDR3 bases: TGTGCCAGCAGTTTTGTCACCTGGACTAGCGGACGGGTCAATGAGCAGTTCTTC.

The chain combines TRBV7-8 with TRBJ2-2; D remains unclear. The germline CDR1 and CDR2 sequences are SGHVS and FQNEAQ. CDR3 length: 14 residues. V dropped 2 bases and J dropped 4 bases, with 8 bases sitting between them. The CDR3 sequence: CASSLRMTTGELFF. The CDR3 DNA follows: TGTGCCAGCAGCTTAAGGATGACCACCGGGGAGCTGTTTTTT.

This clonotype came up a few times. This chain uses TRBV12-3 or TRBV12-4 with TRBJ2-3; D could derive from TRBD1 or TRBD2 (7 bases each). The CDR3 spans 15 residues. Trimming shortened V by 4 bases and J by 4 bases, and 15 bases separated the two germline ends. The CDR3 here is CASSSPGGVADTQYF. As DNA, the CDR3 is TGTGCCAGCAGTTCCCCAGGGGGGGTCGCAGATACGCAGTATTTT.

The gene calls are TRBV11-2 and TRBJ2-2; D is possibly TRBD1 (6 bases). The CDR3 runs 15 residues. With 3 bases removed from V and 5 bases from J, the gap between germline ends came to 13 bases. The V gene's germline CDR1 is SGHAT and CDR2 FQNNGV. CDR3 loop: CASSFAQGGTGELFF. In DNA form, the CDR3 reads TGTGCCAGCAGCTTTGCACAGGGTGGAACCGGGGAGCTGTTTTTT.

This clonotype was seen repeatedly, ten times or more. This sequence joins TRBV5-1 and TRBJ2-5; the match to TRBD2 covers 9 bases. V dropped 2 bases and J dropped 5; count of bases not matched to a gene: 7. The length of the CDR3 is 15 residues. Looked up from germline, CDR1 is SGHRS and CDR2 is YFSETQ. The CDR3 nucleotides read TGCGCCAGCAGCTTAATTAGCGGGAGTCGGGAGACCCAGTACTTC. This gives the protein CASSLISGSRETQYF.

The chain couples TRBV7-6 to TRBJ1-6, with D hard to call. The CDR3 has 18 residues. The V and J ends lost 2 bases and 6 bases respectively, with 20 bases between them. Germline V gives CDR1 SGHVS, CDR2 FNYEAQ. The CDR3 coding sequence is TGTGCCAGCAGCTTACAACTAACCACGGACCGGATTAATTCACCCCTCCACTTT. Amino acids: CASSLQLTTDRINSPLHF.

This chain links TRBV5-1 with TRBJ2-7, with TRBD2 as a possible D gene (7 bases). Germline V gene data show CDR1 as SGHRS and CDR2 as YFSETQ. CDR3 length: 15 amino acids. Trimming pared 4 bases from V and 6 bases from J, leaving 20 bases between. In DNA form, the CDR3 reads TGCGCCAGCAGCCCTGGGGGGGGGCTGGGGGCCGAGCAGTACTTC. It yields the protein CASSPGGGLGAEQYF.

The gene calls are TRBV14 and TRBJ2-3; D might be TRBD2 (6 bases). V lost 2 bases and J 0 bases, leaving 12 bases between the germline ends. Germline assignment: CDR1 SGHDN and CDR2 FVKESK. The CDR3 length is 16 residues. The CDR3 DNA reads as TGTGCCAGCAGCCAACGGGACTTCTCTAGCACAGATACGCAGTATTTT. Its translation is CASSQRDFSSTDTQYF.

This clonotype has a count of ten or more. The chain combines TRBV4-1 with TRBJ2-1, with 13 positions matching TRBD2. V gave up 4 bases and J gave up 6 bases; unmatched junction bases: 18. The CDR3 runs 20 residues. The germline gives CDR1 MGHRA, CDR2 YSYEKL. CDR3 sequence reads: CASSLREGTSGTSFGNEQFF. CDR3 DNA: TGCGCCAGCAGCCTACGAGAGGGGACTAGCGGGACTTCTTTCGGCAATGAGCAGTTCTTC.

Many counts were recorded for this clonotype. The chain is built from TRBV20-1 and TRBJ1-5; 9 nucleotides match TRBD1. The ends lost 5 bases at V and 3 bases at J; junction bases unmatched: 5. The CDR3 has 14 amino acids. Germline CDR1 is DFQATT and CDR2 is SNEGSKA (reference sequence). CDR3 sequence: CSALTGGPNQPQHF. CDR3 nucleotides: TGCAGTGCTTTAACAGGGGGCCCCAATCAGCCCCAGCATTTT.

The V gene is TRBV5-8, the J gene TRBJ2-2; weak D call: TRBD1 (6 bases). Trimming removed 6 bases at V and 1 base at J, with 19 bases between. This CDR3 contains 17 residues. Looked up from germline, CDR1 is SGHTS and CDR2 is YDEGEE. As DNA, the CDR3 is TGTGCCAGCATCTTAAGCCAGGGGCGGCTGAACACCGGGGAGCTGTTTTTT. Its translation is CASILSQGRLNTGELFF. Together with reference TRBV5-8 and TRBJ2-2, the CDR3 gives the full variable domain: EAGVTQSPTHLIKTRGQQATLRCSPISGHTSVYWYQQALGLGLQFLLWYDEGEERNRGNFPPRFSGRQFPNYSSELNVNALELEDSALYLCASILSQGRLNTGELFFGEGSRLTVL.

This clonotype has a count of ten or more. J is TRBJ2-1 and V is TRBV4-2; 7 bases agree with TRBD1. V lost 1 base, J lost 6 bases, and 9 bases stayed unmatched. The CDR3 is 16 amino acids. Looked up from germline, CDR1 is LGHNA and CDR2 is YNFKEQ. CDR3 protein: CASSQGDRVGSNEQFF. The CDR3 DNA is TGTGCCAGCAGCCAAGGAGACAGGGTTGGGTCCAATGAGCAGTTCTTC.

This clonotype has at least ten counts. The V call is TRBV12-3 or TRBV12-4, the J call TRBJ1-1; 10 nucleotides align to TRBD1. This CDR3 has 14 residues. Unmatched junction bases numbered 2, after V lost 2 bases and J lost 5 bases. CDR3 sequence reads: CASSLRTGGTEAFF. Here the CDR3 DNA reads TGTGCCAGCAGTTTACGGACAGGGGGGACTGAAGCTTTCTTT.